The sequence of this T cell receptor beta chain was determined in a study of cytomegalovirus exposure and HLA in healthy donors (dated by TCRdb to between 2016 and 2019). About the study as a whole: According to an earlier analysis of several hundred of the donors, about 170 million T cells yielded 117 million unique TCR beta sequences and about 300 Gb of sequence data. An early release covering around 630 HLA-typed donors comprised 300 to 350 gigabases of sequencing data and about 90 million unique TCR sequences. Among the roughly 400 genotyped donors, around 81% belonged to the genetic ancestry cluster associated with self-reported Caucasian donors. The study aimed to test whether signatures of past pathogen exposure could be identified by cataloging public T cell receptors. The T cell repertoires of under 700 subjects were profiled by immunosequencing and related to cytomegalovirus serostatus. Along with the 666-subject first cohort, a separate validation cohort of over a hundred different subjects was used. The study combined high-throughput TCR immunosequencing, statistical association of individual TCRs with disease status, and machine learning to predict cytomegalovirus infection status. A later analysis re-analyzed previously published TCR beta repertoires from roughly 690 donors and added high-resolution HLA genotyping to study TCR occurrence patterns. Rather than drawing on any new phenotypic data, the later analysis identified candidate immune exposures from TCR beta sequences and the way those sequences occurred across donors. To decide whether each TCR beta V gene segment behaved as functional or pseudogenic, an earlier analysis of some 580 of the donors relied on high-throughput TCR beta sequencing. Donor age, sex, ethnicity and CMV serostatus were compiled together with the repertoire data. Genome-wide SNP genotypes for about 65% of the roughly 700 donors were used in a later genetic analysis, which treated that subset as a discovery cohort. All discovery cohort repertoires had been generated on a single sequencing platform. HLA typing included class I and class II loci at four-digit resolution. The number of typed donors differed by locus: about 629-640 for A, B, C, DRB1 and DQB1; some 500 for DQA1; 600 to 610 for DPA1; and roughly 490 for DPB1. Because of strong linkage in the cohort, roughly five DR-DQ haplotypes were treated as single units for association and clustering. Among roughly 370 genotyped donors of the cohort, an average of roughly 240,000 unique TCR beta nucleotide sequences were sequenced per donor, roughly 20% of them non-productive.

Summary of the overall study and its limitations: When HLA alleles, especially DR and DQ, strongly co-occurred, TCR associations were difficult to assign to individual alleles. The classifier was reported to diagnose cytomegalovirus status with high specificity and sensitivity in both the original cohort and the validation cohort. In this cohort, only TCR beta chains were sequenced, and detectable features were limited by the absence of alpha or paired-chain data. About 15 rarely observed V segments, including chromosome 9 orphons, were excluded from the earlier analysis of several hundred of the donors because counts were too low. In vitro tests confirmed that a few of the cytomegalovirus-associated TCR beta chains recognize cytomegalovirus antigens. According to a later analysis, TCR association rates differed among HLA loci, with DRB1 alleles showing the most associated TCRs and HLA-C alleles showing the fewest. For the cohort, immune exposure information was limited to CMV serostatus. Because the 87-base-pair reads could not distinguish some IMGT-functional V segments, including TRBV6-2 and TRBV6-3, those segments were excluded. Most CMV-associated TCR beta chains appeared to be HLA-restricted in a later analysis, and the HLA associations seemed to be driven largely by CMV exposure. Presence/absence analyses assumed roughly uniform sequencing depth across donors, an assumption that may not hold. A later analysis reported that several top co-occurrence clusters appeared linked to parvovirus B19, influenza, CMV and Epstein-Barr virus. Correlated functional status among segregating V segments might reflect linkage disequilibrium, but an unknown experimental factor could not be ruled out. A further reported finding was that TCR beta sequences accurately predicted the HLA-A and HLA-B alleles for most subjects in the first cohort. According to a later genetic analysis, donors in an Asian-associated ancestry cluster had fewer N-insertions in productive TCRs than the approximately 670-donor mean. At a false discovery rate of 0.05, a later analysis linked some 18,000 TCR beta sequences to specific HLA alleles. Most TCR sequences were seen in very few donors, while some public TCRs were found in many individuals. Compared with equally common non-associated chains, HLA-associated TCR beta chains in a later analysis were more clonally expanded and had lower generation probabilities. The study gave a list of 150 to 200 TCR beta chains associated with cytomegalovirus. The sequencing pipeline was judged likely to have produced a cluster of highly shared sequence variants as a technical artifact. HLA typing was unavailable for some donors at each locus, so association tests used only the typed subset. A later genetic analysis associated a missense DCLRE1C variant with V-gene and J-gene trimming of TCR beta chains, and an independent cohort replicated the association. In an earlier analysis of around 600 of the donors, most TCR beta V segments appeared in productive rearrangements about 90% or about 30% of the time, broadly matching IMGT annotations. The authors suggested that the approach could potentially be extended to other disease states and immunological phenotypes.

In total, roughly 670 healthy bone marrow donors made up the cohort. At the time of sampling, every cohort member was nominally healthy, though immune exposures that went unrecorded were likely present. The donor was CMV seronegative and was included in the group of a few hundred seronegative cohort members. A peripheral blood sample was collected from each donor, and TCR beta sequencing was performed on peripheral blood mononuclear cells. The Qiagen DNeasy Blood Extraction Kit was used to extract genomic DNA from the blood cell samples. Receptor amplification or capture employed the immunoSEQ multiplex PCR assay. For the multiplex PCR, a mixture combining 60 forward primers for TCR Vbeta segments and 13 reverse primers for TCR Jbeta segments was used. Amplification of the CDR3 region of rearranged TCR beta genes was performed with a multiplex PCR assay on genomic DNA. The Illumina HiSeq System was used to sequence the amplified TCR beta libraries as 87-base-pair reads. The paper's processing steps were these. Across the 600 to 700 repertoires, a later analysis counted approximately 75 million unique TCR beta chains, approximately 12 million of which were shared by at least two donors. Raw reads were error-corrected and collapsed into unique sequences with a nearest-neighbor algorithm that merged closely related sequences to remove PCR and sequencing errors. V, D and J gene segments were assigned by aligning CDR3 sequences to IMGT reference sequences. For a sequence to be retained, a match of at least six nucleotides to both a V gene segment and a J gene segment was required. Rearrangements were called productive when the CDR3 lacked stop codons and stayed in frame with V and J; all others were non-productive. Following IMGT convention, CDR3 was defined as the stretch from the second conserved V-encoded cysteine to the conserved J-encoded phenylalanine. The earlier analysis of about 620 of the donors excluded sequences that lacked an unambiguous match to a single V gene segment. In an earlier analysis of about 590 of the donors, a V segment was called functional when productive rearrangements were above 56.7%, and segregating when the standard deviation between donors exceeded 5%. A statistical classification framework was developed to diagnose cytomegalovirus status using the catalog of TCR beta chain sequences. In a later analysis, TCR nucleotide sequences were compared against IMGT/GENE-DB human TR gene sequences so that V and J genes could be assigned. Using the TCRdist pipeline, a later analysis assigned CDR3 sequences along with most-parsimonious VDJ recombination scenarios. In a later analysis, every TCR beta chain was defined by the combination of its CDR3 amino acid sequence and its V-gene family, and reads without a unique V-gene family were dropped. As a way to deal with suspected cross-contamination and a sequencing artifact, a later analysis dropped 450 to 700 nucleotide sequences that were highly shared and had low generation probability. In a later analysis, a clonal expansion index was calculated for each public chain from normalized within-repertoire ranks of inferred template counts. In a later analysis, generation probabilities were computed using a VDJ recombination model fitted to out-of-frame rearrangements, and the results were checked against IGoR. In a later analysis, TCR-TCR, TCR-HLA and TCR-CMV co-occurrence was scored with hypergeometric tests, and a repertoire-size bias correction was applied to TCR pairs. To estimate false discovery rates, a later analysis permuted the HLA or CMV assignments 20 times. In a later analysis, co-occurring TCRs were grouped using DBSCAN, with TCRdist sequence similarity added in when clustering inside HLA-allele-positive subsets. Repertoires with fewer than 30,000 or more than 120,000 public chains, plus five repertoires with anomalous nucleotide sharing, were excluded from co-occurrence clustering. TCRdb limited this immuneACCESS table to in-frame rearrangements with V and J called. A share of clones is missing; checked studies link under half to unresolved V genes, and the rest is unexplained. The V and J calls and clone size are taken from that table; D and trimming were inferred from the DNA. The sample records some 150,000 clones, approximately 84% of which are singletons. The ten biggest clones cover under 2% of the sample.

Of note for this clone: Its recognized antigen is unknown. Base qualities are missing; no much larger clone stands one base away.

The germline V gene specifies MNHEY as CDR1 and SVGAGI as CDR2. The CDR3 goes from the cysteine to the phenylalanine over 13 residues. The retained sequence is limited to the CDR3, 39 bases, with the frame set at the first base. Trimming removed 2 bases from V and 8 bases from J; the gene matches leave 5 bases unexplained. Sequenced input: PBMCs. In this chain, TRBV6-5 is recombined with TRBJ1-2; TRBD1 matches 7 bases in the middle. The TCR originated in a woman between 35 and 50 years old in good health and CMV-seronegative. The CDR3 protein: CASSYVTGNGYTF. In nucleotide form, the sequence is TGTGCCAGCAGTTACGTGACAGGGAACGGCTACACCTTC.